Listed below are T cell receptor beta chains from one sample, sequenced in a study of blood T cells in healthy people across ages. TCRdb passed the 5' RACE reads through MiXCR, listing each CDR3 protein once. The profile shows 1,800,000 or so distinct CDR3 sequences, about 39% of them singletons. The source material was blood. Receptor source: a human donor in good health. Both conserved end residues are trimmed from each CDR3. Fields, in order: V gene, J gene, CDR3 protein.

TRBV6-1	TRBJ2-2	ASIGSGGELNTGELF
TRBV20-1	TRBJ1-2	SAEQGYGYT
TRBV6-6	TRBJ2-5	ASSELGQGRRTQY
TRBV7-2	TRBJ2-3	ANSLGVDTDTQY
TRBV6-2/TRBV6-3	TRBJ2-7	ASRTSVYEQY
TRBV6-4	TRBJ2-3	ASSDRLAGPDTQY
TRBV20-1	TRBJ2-7	SASQGMNYEQY
TRBV5-1	TRBJ2-3	ASSLAEDRVTDTQY
TRBV5-1	TRBJ2-1	ASTNRSGGAGNEQF
TRBV29-1	TRBJ2-1	SVGRETGPSRAYNEQF
TRBV7-2	-	ASSLSFRDWSNEQY
TRBV20-1	TRBJ2-4	SASHRLSPKAGQY
TRBV28	TRBJ2-5	ASSLGQGEYQETQY
TRBV28	TRBJ1-1	ASSPEGAVNTEAF
TRBV20-1	TRBJ1-5	SASIRKVSNQPQH
TRBV6-2/TRBV6-3	TRBJ2-7	ASSWTRSPYEQY
TRBV5-1	TRBJ2-1	ASSLPSNNEQF
TRBV20-1	TRBJ2-2	SARVNRASTGGELF
TRBV27	-	ASSLHPLDSGLDIEQY
TRBV30	TRBJ1-5	AWSYRDTYQPQH
TRBV27	TRBJ1-5	ASRRTGSDQPQH
TRBV20-1	TRBJ2-3	SGIGPLTDTQY
TRBV12-5	-	ASGPRAGQETQY
TRBV9	TRBJ2-1	ASSAWTSGGNEQF
TRBV5-1	TRBJ2-7	ASSNSRDSNSYEQY
TRBV6-2/TRBV6-3	TRBJ1-5	ASSRGQRGQPQH
TRBV6-2/TRBV6-3	TRBJ1-2	ASSGRGRYGYT
TRBV5-1	TRBJ2-7	ASRFPSSYEQY
TRBV27	TRBJ2-7	ASSFSGGEYLTYEQY
TRBV27	TRBJ1-6	ASSLAGTSNPPLH
TRBV7-9	TRBJ1-1	ASREFGGITEAF
TRBV7-3	TRBJ2-1	ASSTAGGYNEQF
TRBV12-3/TRBV12-4	TRBJ1-2	ASSLFRLGYT
TRBV5-1	TRBJ2-1	ASSLEGASGVRRQF
TRBV27	TRBJ2-3	ASTNYRGDTQY
TRBV14	TRBJ2-3	ASSQFGQGVDTQY
TRBV20-1	TRBJ2-3	SATGTEITDTQY
TRBV12-3/TRBV12-4	TRBJ2-1	ASSLGTSGGPYNEQF
TRBV7-6	-	ASSSPRGVWEETQY
TRBV7-9	TRBJ2-1	ASSFSPVVNEQF
TRBV7-6	TRBJ2-3	ASSLDGGYSTDTQY
TRBV7-2	TRBJ2-4	ASSPGGGGGIQY
TRBV4-3	TRBJ1-4	ASSQVDGVWEKLF
TRBV25-1	TRBJ2-4	ASSPSGNSIQY
TRBV19	TRBJ2-6	ATSLRDRAGANVLT
TRBV9	TRBJ1-2	ASSVGTPNYGYT
TRBV4-3	TRBJ2-7	ASSQEDGLEQY
TRBV4-2	TRBJ1-2	ASSQDLGRTEGYT
TRBV7-2	TRBJ1-1	ASSRSRGGRTEAF
TRBV20-1	TRBJ1-4	STRDGHKLF
TRBV27	TRBJ2-7	ASSLPPGTGISEQY
TRBV3-1	TRBJ1-1	ASSREGRVAF
TRBV6-1	TRBJ2-7	ASGEDGYEQY
TRBV4-3	TRBJ1-2	ASSHDRTGHGYT
TRBV7-9	TRBJ1-4	ASSSTGVATNEKLF